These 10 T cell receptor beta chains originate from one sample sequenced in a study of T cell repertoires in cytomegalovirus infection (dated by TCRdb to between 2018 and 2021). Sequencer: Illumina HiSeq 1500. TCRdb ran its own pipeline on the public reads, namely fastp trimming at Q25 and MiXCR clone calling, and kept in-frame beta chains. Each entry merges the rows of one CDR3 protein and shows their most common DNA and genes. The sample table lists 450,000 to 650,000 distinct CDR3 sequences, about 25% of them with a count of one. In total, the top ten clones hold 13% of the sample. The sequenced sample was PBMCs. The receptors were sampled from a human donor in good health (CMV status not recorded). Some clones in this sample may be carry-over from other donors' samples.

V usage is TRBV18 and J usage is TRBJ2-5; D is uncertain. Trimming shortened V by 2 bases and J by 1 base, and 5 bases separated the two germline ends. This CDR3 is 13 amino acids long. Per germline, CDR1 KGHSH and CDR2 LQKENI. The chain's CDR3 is CASSPKGQETQYF. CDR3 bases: TGTGCCAGCTCACCAAAGGGCCAAGAGACCCAGTACTTC.

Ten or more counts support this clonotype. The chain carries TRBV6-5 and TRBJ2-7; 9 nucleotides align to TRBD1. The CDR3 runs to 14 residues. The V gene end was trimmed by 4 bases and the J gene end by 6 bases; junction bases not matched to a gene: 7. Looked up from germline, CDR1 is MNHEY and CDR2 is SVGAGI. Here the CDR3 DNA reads TGTGCCAGCAGTTTGGGACAGGGCTTTAGCGAGCAGTACTTC. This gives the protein CASSLGQGFSEQYF.

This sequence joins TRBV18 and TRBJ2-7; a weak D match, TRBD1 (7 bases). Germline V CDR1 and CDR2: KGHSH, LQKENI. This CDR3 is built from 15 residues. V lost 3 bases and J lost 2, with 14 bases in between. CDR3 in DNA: TGTGCCAGCTCACCTCGGCAGGGGGGTACCTACGAGCAGTACTTC. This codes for CASSPRQGGTYEQYF.

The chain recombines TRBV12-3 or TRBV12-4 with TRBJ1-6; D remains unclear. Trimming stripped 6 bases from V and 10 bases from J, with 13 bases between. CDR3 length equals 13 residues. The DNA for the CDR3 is TGTGCCAGCAGCCGTGACATTGGATCACCCCTCCACTTT. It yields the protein CASSRDIGSPLHF.

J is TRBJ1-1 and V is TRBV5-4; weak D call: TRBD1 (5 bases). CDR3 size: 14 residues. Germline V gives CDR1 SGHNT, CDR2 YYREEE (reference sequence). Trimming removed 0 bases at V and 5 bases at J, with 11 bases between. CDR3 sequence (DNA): TGTGCCAGCAGCTTGGTAGGGGATGATACTGAAGCTTTCTTT. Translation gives CASSLVGDDTEAFF.

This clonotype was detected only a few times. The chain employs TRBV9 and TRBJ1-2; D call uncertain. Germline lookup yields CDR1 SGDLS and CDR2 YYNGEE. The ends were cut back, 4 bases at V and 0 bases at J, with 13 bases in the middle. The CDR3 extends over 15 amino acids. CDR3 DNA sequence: TGTGCCAGCAGCTCAAGTTGGCAGACTAACTATGGCTACACCTTC. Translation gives CASSSSWQTNYGYTF.

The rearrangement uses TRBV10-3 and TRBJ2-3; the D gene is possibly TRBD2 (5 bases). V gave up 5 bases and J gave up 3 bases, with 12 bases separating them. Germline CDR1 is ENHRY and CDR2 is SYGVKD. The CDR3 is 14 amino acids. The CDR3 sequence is CAISWEIGTDTQYF. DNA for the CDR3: TGTGCCATCAGTTGGGAGATAGGAACAGATACGCAGTATTTT.

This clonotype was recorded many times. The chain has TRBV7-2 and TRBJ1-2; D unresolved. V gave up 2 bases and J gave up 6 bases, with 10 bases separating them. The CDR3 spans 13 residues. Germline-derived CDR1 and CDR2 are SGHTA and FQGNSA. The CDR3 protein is CASSLLTGNGYTF. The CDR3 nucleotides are TGTGCCAGCAGCTTACTTACCGGGAATGGCTACACCTTC.

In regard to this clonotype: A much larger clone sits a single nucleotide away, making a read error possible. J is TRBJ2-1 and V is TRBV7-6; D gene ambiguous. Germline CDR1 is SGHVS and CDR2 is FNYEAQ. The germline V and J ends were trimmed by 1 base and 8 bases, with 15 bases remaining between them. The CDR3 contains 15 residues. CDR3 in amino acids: CASSLVRSGVDEQFF. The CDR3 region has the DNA TGTGCCAGCAGCTTAGTGCGAAGTGGGGTGGATGAGCAGTTCTTC.

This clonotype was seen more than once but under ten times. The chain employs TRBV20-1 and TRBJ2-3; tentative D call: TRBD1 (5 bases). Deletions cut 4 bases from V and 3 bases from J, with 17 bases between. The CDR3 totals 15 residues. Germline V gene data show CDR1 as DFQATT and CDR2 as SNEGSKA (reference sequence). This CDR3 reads CSATIDEAGTDTQYF. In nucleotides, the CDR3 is TGCAGTGCTACCATCGACGAGGCAGGGACAGATACGCAGTATTTT.